This is a list of T cell receptor beta chains from one sample in a study of CD8+CD57+ T cells in acquired aplastic anemia. In TCRdb, the reads were re-called with MiXCR into one record per CDR3 protein. This table has about 70,000 distinct CDR3 sequences, around half appearing once. The sample consisted of sorted CD4+, CD8+, or CD8+CD57+ T cells (not recorded which) from PBMCs. The receptors derive from a human donor in good health, serving as a control. CDR3s include the opening cysteine and the closing phenylalanine or tryptophan. Fields, in order: D gene, clone size, V gene, J gene, CDR3 protein, CDR3 DNA. D genes are given only for firm matches. Not all rows give a size; the values are once, few, many and, for expanded clones, a class.

d_gene: TRBD2
abundance: NA
v_gene: TRBV7-9
j_gene: TRBJ2-3
CDR3aa: CASSPGTSGYTQYF
CDR3nt: TGTGCCAGCAGCCCCGGGACTAGCGGTTATACGCAGTATTTT

d_gene: TRBD2
abundance: medium-sized
v_gene: TRBV7-9
j_gene: TRBJ2-7
CDR3aa: CASSLAGYYEQYF
CDR3nt: TGTGCCAGCAGCCTAGCGGGATACTACGAGCAGTACTTC

d_gene: NA
abundance: NA
v_gene: TRBV19
j_gene: TRBJ1-3
CDR3aa: CASSLGSHGNTIYF
CDR3nt: TGTGCCAGTAGCCTCGGGTCGCATGGAAACACCATATATTTT

d_gene: NA
abundance: many
v_gene: TRBV7-2
j_gene: TRBJ2-5
CDR3aa: CASSFRDDQETQYF
CDR3nt: TGTGCCAGCAGCTTCCGGGACGATCAAGAGACCCAGTACTTC

d_gene: TRBD2
abundance: few
v_gene: TRBV29-1
j_gene: TRBJ2-3
CDR3aa: CSVEGASGTGTDTQYF
CDR3nt: TGCAGCGTTGAAGGGGCTAGCGGGACGGGCACAGATACGCAGTATTTT

d_gene: NA
abundance: once
v_gene: TRBV2
j_gene: TRBJ1-5
CDR3aa: CASRDTGIRQPQHF
CDR3nt: TGTGCCAGCAGGGATACAGGGATTCGTCAGCCCCAGCATTTT

d_gene: TRBD1
abundance: NA
v_gene: TRBV15
j_gene: TRBJ2-3
CDR3aa: CATSSNPGTGGHTDTQYF
CDR3nt: TGTGCCACCAGCAGTAATCCTGGGACAGGGGGCCACACAGATACGCAGTATTTT

d_gene: NA
abundance: few
v_gene: TRBV2
j_gene: TRBJ1-1
CDR3aa: CASSENSLNTEAFF
CDR3nt: TGTGCCAGCAGTGAAAACAGTCTGAACACTGAAGCTTTCTTT

d_gene: TRBD1
abundance: many
v_gene: TRBV7-9
j_gene: TRBJ1-2
CDR3aa: CASSFTGGEYGYTF
CDR3nt: TGTGCCAGCAGCTTCACAGGGGGTGAATATGGCTACACCTTC

d_gene: NA
abundance: NA
v_gene: TRBV25-1
j_gene: TRBJ1-2
CDR3aa: CASRAGLYGYTF
CDR3nt: TGTGCCAGCAGAGCAGGGTTGTATGGCTACACCTTC

d_gene: NA
abundance: many
v_gene: TRBV4-2
j_gene: TRBJ1-1
CDR3aa: CASSQVTGDGTEAFF
CDR3nt: TGTGCCAGCAGCCAGGTAACAGGCGATGGCACTGAAGCTTTCTTT

d_gene: TRBD2
abundance: NA
v_gene: TRBV29-1
j_gene: TRBJ2-3
CDR3aa: CGVEERGQGDTQYF
CDR3nt: TGCGGCGTTGAAGAGCGGGGGCAGGGGGATACGCAGTATTTT

d_gene: TRBD1
abundance: many
v_gene: TRBV10-3
j_gene: TRBJ1-6
CDR3aa: CASSESTGGVSPLHF
CDR3nt: TGTGCCAGCAGTGAGTCGACAGGGGGCGTTTCACCCCTCCACTTT

d_gene: NA
abundance: few
v_gene: TRBV7-8
j_gene: TRBJ2-7
CDR3aa: CASGGRASYEQYF
CDR3nt: TGTGCCAGCGGGGGACGGGCTTCCTACGAGCAGTACTTC

d_gene: NA
abundance: NA
v_gene: TRBV29-1
j_gene: TRBJ1-1
CDR3aa: CSVVGNTEAFF
CDR3nt: TGCAGCGTTGTCGGAAACACTGAAGCTTTCTTT